This T cell receptor beta chain is drawn from a study of T cell responses to AZD1222 COVID-19 vaccine. TCRdb keeps only in-frame clones here, not all; method: immunoSEQ multiplex PCR. The sample shows approximately 77,000 clones, roughly 90% of them seen only once. This CDR3 has 15 amino acids. The V gene's germline CDR1 is KGHDR and CDR2 SFDVKD. The V and J ends lost 3 bases and 1 base respectively, with 10 bases between them. As regards this clone: What it recognizes is unknown.

The study, taken as a whole, reports: Spike-specific TCR repertoires showed rising breadth and depth after two AZD1222 doses. The study sampled repertoires only after the peak T cell response. White British donors predominated, females outnumbered males, and clonal diversity was possibly underestimated.

Combined were second doses at about 4 or about 12 weeks. The chain joins TRBV24-1 to TRBJ2-3; D is possibly TRBD2 (5 bases). This receptor was identified in an adult who received the AZD1222 COVID-19 vaccine. Sequencing was performed on peripheral blood, taken 28 days after the second AZD1222 dose. This CDR3 is CATSDPSLGTDTQYF. The CDR3 DNA follows: TGTGCCACCAGTGATCCTAGCCTGGGCACAGATACGCAGTATTTT.